The clone carrying this T cell receptor beta chain was counted at least ten times. Its antigen remains unidentified. V trimming: 6 bases; J trimming: 1 base; junction bases outside the gene matches: 5. In germline, CDR1 is SNHLY, CDR2 FYNNEI. This CDR3 region has 15 residues. The record originates from a study of T-cell reconstitution after alpha-beta-depleted transplantation in children. The study, taken as a whole, reports: The study reportedly traced alpha-beta T cells about two months after transplant to several hundred expanded graft clones. T-cell counts and diversity at one year following transplant were attributed mainly to newly produced T cells. Certain patients had high TCRbeta diversity at day 60, and it came from recipient T cells and thymic progenitors that survived.

Unique molecular identifiers were used to barcode this TCRbeta library. TCRdb redid the calling of the PCR reads with MiXCR, one entry per CDR3 protein. Altogether about 980,000 distinct CDR3 sequences are present, less than 30% being singletons, with the ten largest covering around 30%. This receptor was identified in a boy younger than two who had a stem cell transplant for SCID, so the T cells may come from the graft donor. This chain joins TRBV2 and TRBJ2-1; TRBD2 matches 8 bases. Sequenced material: PBMCs, mostly from graft donor cells, taken 360 days after TCRalphabeta/CD19-depleted stem cell transplant. DNA for the CDR3: TGTGCCAGCAGCCGGGGGGGGTCATCCTACAATGAGCAGTTCTTC. Its translation is CASSRGGSSYNEQFF.